Below, 15 T cell receptor beta chains from the same sample are listed, as sequenced in a study of T-cell reconstitution after alpha-beta-depleted transplantation in children. Library preparation (for TCRbeta) was performed with unique molecular identifiers. TCRdb reprocessed the PCR reads with MiXCR, giving one entry per CDR3 protein. The sample lists about 90,000 distinct CDR3 sequences, around 16% occurring once. Sequenced material: PBMCs, mostly from graft donor cells, taken 180 days after TCRalphabeta/CD19-depleted stem cell transplant. The receptors were sampled from a male patient between 2 and 10 years old who had a stem cell transplant for acute lymphoblastic leukemia, so the T cells may come from the graft donor.

This clonotype came up many times. V gene TRBV28 combines with J gene TRBJ1-1; D gene uncertain. Trimming pared 2 bases from V and 4 bases from J, leaving 11 bases between. Germline V gives CDR1 MDHEN, CDR2 SYDVKM. The CDR3 has 14 amino acids. CDR3 loop: CASSLILRGTEAFF. The CDR3 DNA reads TGTGCCAGCAGTTTAATCCTTAGAGGCACTGAAGCTTTCTTT.

The chain is built from TRBV12-3 or TRBV12-4 and TRBJ2-5, with 7 bases fitting TRBD2. V was pared by 3 bases and J by 2 bases, with 6 bases of the junction left unmatched. The CDR3 sequence is 15 residues long. Here the CDR3 DNA reads TGTGCCAGCAGTTTTGGGGGGGGGTGGCAAGAGACCCAGTACTTC. It codes for CASSFGGGWQETQYF.

This sequence joins TRBV5-1 and TRBJ2-2; 8 bases line up with TRBD2. CDR3 length: 18 amino acids. Germline V gene sequence: CDR1 SGHRS, CDR2 YFSETQ. V lost 0 bases and J lost 1; bases outside the gene matches: 8. The CDR3 coding sequence is TGCGCCAGCAGCTTGGCACCGCGGGGGGTCCTGAACACCGGGGAGCTGTTTTTT. Its translation: CASSLAPRGVLNTGELFF.

This clonotype was recorded at least ten times. This chain connects TRBV7-2 to TRBJ2-3; TRBD2 matches at 16 bases. Germline loops: CDR1 SGHTA, CDR2 FQGNSA. The ends lost 3 bases at V and 4 bases at J; junction bases unmatched: 1. The CDR3 totals 16 residues. Written as DNA, the CDR3 is TGTGCCAGCAGCTTCGGGACTAGCGGGGGGGCAGATACGCAGTATTTT. It is translated as CASSFGTSGGADTQYF.

CDR3 in DNA: TGTGCCAGCAGCAAGGAGGCAGATACGCAGTATTTT. Its protein product is CASSKEADTQYF. The chain is built from TRBV7-9 and TRBJ2-3; D might be TRBD2 (5 bases). Trimming took off 5 bases at V and 4 bases at J, with 7 bases between the two ends. The CDR3 sequence is 12 residues long. Germline V gene sequence: CDR1 SEHNR, CDR2 FQNEAQ (reference sequence).

In this sample, this clonotype turned up a few times. V gene TRBV21-1 combines with J gene TRBJ2-5; the D call of TRBD2 is as the table states it, not checked on the DNA. TRBV21-1 is marked as a pseudogene. This CDR3 region has 19 residues. The CDR3 bases are TGTGCCAGCAGCAAAGTCCCCCGACCTCTAGCGGCGGTTCAAGAGACCCAGTACTTC. Its protein product is CASSKVPRPLAAVQETQYF.

This clonotype was seen at least ten times. The chain has TRBV20-1 and TRBJ2-4; D ambiguous. The germline V and J ends were trimmed by 0 bases and 1 base, with 10 bases remaining between them. CDR1 and CDR2 (germline): DFQATT, SNEGSKA (reference sequence). The CDR3 sequence is 15 residues long. The CDR3 protein is CSARDGRSAKNIQYF. The CDR3 DNA reads TGCAGTGCTAGAGACGGGCGGTCGGCCAAAAACATTCAGTACTTC.

To note about this clonotype: Being one base from a much bigger clone, this may be a read error. J is TRBJ2-7 and V is TRBV6-1, with a tentative D call TRBD2 (6 bases). The CDR3 totals 17 residues. Germline V gene sequence: CDR1 MNHNS, CDR2 SASEGT. V was cut by 6 bases and J by 3 bases, with 24 bases left in between. CDR3 sequence (DNA): TGTGCCAGCAGCCCCGGCTACCGCGGGACGGCCATCTACGAGCAGTACTTC. Its protein product is CASSPGYRGTAIYEQYF.

The V and J genes are TRBV7-9 and TRBJ2-3; 7 bases agree with TRBD1. The germline CDR1 and CDR2 sequences are SEHNR and FQNEAQ (reference sequence). The CDR3 is made up of 13 amino acids. Unmatched junction bases numbered 3, after V lost 8 bases and J lost 1 base. This CDR3 reads CASRDRGTDTQYF. In nucleotides, the CDR3 is TGTGCCAGCCGCGACAGGGGCACAGATACGCAGTATTTT.

This clonotype has only a few counts. The chain is built from TRBV6-2 or TRBV6-3 and TRBJ2-4, with D unclear. CDR3 length: 13 residues. CDR1 is MNHEY and CDR2 is SVGEGT in the germline V gene. V dropped 6 bases and J dropped 6 bases, with 12 bases sitting between them. The CDR3 is CASSPPVLNIQYF. The CDR3 DNA is TGTGCCAGCAGCCCCCCTGTCCTAAACATTCAGTACTTC.

This clonotype was picked up a small number of times. The J gene is TRBJ1-4, the V gene TRBV30; TRBD1 matches 7 bases. Germline trimming cut 7 bases from V and 6 bases from J; bases unmatched to any gene: 8. The CDR3 extends over 13 amino acids. From germline, CDR1 is GTSNPN and CDR2 SVGIG (reference sequence). The CDR3 loop is CASTGIGHEKLFF. CDR3 DNA: TGTGCCTCGACAGGGATTGGCCATGAAAAACTGTTTTTT.

The V gene is TRBV6-2 or TRBV6-3, the J gene TRBJ2-7; D unclear. This CDR3 spans 16 amino acids. Between the trimmed V and J ends, which lost 0 bases and 2 bases, there was a span of 14 bases. The germline V gene has CDR1 MNHEY and CDR2 SVGEGT. The CDR3 protein is CASSYSTSSNPYEQYF. The CDR3 nucleotides are TGTGCCAGCAGTTACTCGACTTCTTCCAATCCCTACGAGCAGTACTTC.

There are many counts of this clonotype. The CDR3 loop is CASSYARGRVNEQYF. The DNA for the CDR3 is TGTGCCAGCAGTTACGCGAGGGGGCGAGTAAACGAGCAGTACTTC. This chain uses TRBV6-5 with TRBJ2-7; 7 nucleotides match TRBD1. With 2 bases clipped from V and 5 bases from J, the junction kept 9 bases outside the gene matches. There are 15 residues in the CDR3. CDR1 and CDR2 from the germline V gene are MNHEY and SVGAGI.

This clonotype has more than one count but fewer than ten. The chain has TRBV7-2 and TRBJ2-2; TRBD1 might be the D (5 bases). CDR3 length: 14 amino acids. V lost 6 bases to trimming and J lost 2 bases, with 10 bases between them. CDR1 and CDR2 from the germline V gene are SGHTA and FQGNSA. The CDR3 spells CASSPTANTGELFF. The DNA for the CDR3 is TGTGCCAGCAGTCCGACAGCTAACACCGGGGAGCTGTTTTTT.

This clonotype was seen repeatedly, ten times or more. This rearrangement joins TRBV27 to TRBJ2-5; 13 bases map to TRBD2. V gave up 7 bases and J gave up 0 bases; unmatched junction bases: 8. CDR3 size: 17 residues. CDR1 is MNHEY, CDR2 SMNVEV, per germline (reference sequence). The CDR3 region is CASTTLAGGTYQETQYF. The CDR3 DNA is TGTGCCAGCACGACACTAGCGGGGGGGACGTACCAAGAGACCCAGTACTTC.